These 27 T cell receptor beta chains came from one sample sequenced in a study of blood T cell repertoires in COVID-19. The assay was immunoSEQ multiplex PCR, and TCRdb's table has in-frame clones only and misses some. The sample lists approximately 130,000 clones; around 88% were seen once. Input material: peripheral blood. The receptors were gathered from a woman aged 50 to 60 who had recovered from COVID-19.

The gene calls are TRBV7-2 and TRBJ1-1, with a tentative D call TRBD1 (5 bases). From germline, CDR1 is SGHTA and CDR2 FQGNSA. Trimming removed 1 base from V and 7 bases from J, with 13 bases in between. CDR3 size: 14 residues. CDR3 bases: TGTGCCAGCAGCTTAGGGCCCAGGGTTAATGAAGCTTTCTTT. It specifies CASSLGPRVNEAFF.

The chain's CDR3 is CASSPGGPNLHF. CDR3 in DNA: TGTGCCAGCAGCCCCGGGGGGCCCAATCTCCACTTT. V is TRBV6-6 and J is TRBJ1-6; weak D call: TRBD1 (6 bases). This CDR3 is 12 amino acids long. V gave up 6 bases and J gave up 16 bases, with 16 bases separating them. CDR1 is MNHNY, CDR2 SVGAGI, per germline (reference sequence).

The V gene is TRBV4-1, the J gene TRBJ1-3, with TRBD1 identical over 8 bases. The CDR3 extends over 18 amino acids. V lost 0 bases to trimming and J lost 4 bases; unmatched junction nucleotides: 11. Germline V lookup: CDR1 MGHRA, CDR2 YSYEKL. The DNA for the CDR3 is TGCGCCAGCAGCCAAGATCGAGGAACAGGGGGTATCGGAAACACCATATATTTT. It specifies CASSQDRGTGGIGNTIYF.

CDR3 coding DNA: TGTGCCAGCAGTCCCTATCAGGGGCGAAGGAATCAGCCCCAGCATTTT. Amino acid sequence: CASSPYQGRRNQPQHF. This chain connects TRBV5-5 to TRBJ1-5, with D possibly being TRBD1 (6 bases). Germline assignment: CDR1 SGHKS and CDR2 YYEKEE (reference sequence). The CDR3 extends over 16 amino acids. V was cut by 5 bases and J by 4 bases, with 19 bases left in between. Full variable domain (rest looked up from reference TRBV5-5 and TRBJ1-5): DAGVTQSPTHLIKTRGQQVTLRCSPISGHKSVSWYQQVLGQGPQFIFQYYEKEERGRGNFPDRFSARQFPNYSSELNVNALLLGDSALYLCASSPYQGRRNQPQHFGDGTRLSIL.

This clone appeared once. J is TRBJ1-2 and V is TRBV3-1 (or the pseudogene TRBV3-2); D is uncertain. CDR3 length equals 15 residues. The germline V and J ends were trimmed by 0 bases and 0 bases, with 8 bases remaining between them. Germline values: CDR1 LGHDT, CDR2 YNNKEL (reference sequence). The CDR3 bases are TGTGCCAGCAGCCAAGAGGGCCGCCCTAACTATGGCTACACCTTC. Its protein is CASSQEGRPNYGYTF.

This clone was counted many times. The chain uses TRBV4-1 and TRBJ1-1, with TRBD1 matching over 9 bases. Germline CDR1 MGHRA, CDR2 YSYEKL. V was clipped by 0 bases and J by 4 bases; unmatched bases: 18. The CDR3 length is 20 residues. CDR3 sequence (DNA): TGCGCCAGCAGCCAAGAAGATCGGAAGTCTACAGGGGGCTTTTTCACTGAAGCTTTCTTT. Translation: CASSQEDRKSTGGFFTEAFF.

This CDR3 reads CASRSVDSYEQYF. In DNA, the CDR3 is TGTGCCAGCAGAAGCGTGGACTCCTACGAGCAGTACTTC. The rearrangement uses TRBV6-6 and TRBJ2-7, with D uncertain. Germline values: CDR1 MNHNY, CDR2 SVGAGI (reference sequence). The CDR3 has 13 amino acids. Trimming removed 6 bases at V and 0 bases at J, with 9 bases between.

This clone was seen only a few times. This chain uses TRBV2 with TRBJ2-7; D is possibly TRBD1 (6 bases). Per germline, CDR1 SNHLY and CDR2 FYNNEI. The CDR3 length is 14 residues. Trimming pared 6 bases from V and 0 bases from J, leaving 12 bases between. CDR3 residues: CASRNRVTSYEQYF. In DNA, the CDR3 is TGTGCCAGCAGAAACAGGGTAACCTCCTACGAGCAGTACTTC.

This chain uses TRBV6-2 or TRBV6-3 with TRBJ2-3; 7 bases agree with TRBD2. The CDR3 totals 17 residues. J lost 4 bases, V lost 0 bases, and 10 bases had no gene match. From germline, CDR1 is MNHEY and CDR2 SVGEGT. The CDR3 DNA is TGTGCCAGCAGTTACTCGAGGGGAGGGCTTGGCGCAGATACGCAGTATTTT. Translated, it gives CASSYSRGGLGADTQYF.

The chain recombines TRBV5-1 with TRBJ1-2, with D perhaps matching TRBD1 (5 bases). V was cut by 2 bases and J by 7 bases, with 15 bases left in between. The CDR3 has 14 amino acids. Germline loops: CDR1 SGHRS, CDR2 YFSETQ. CDR3 in amino acids: CASSLPQGAGGYTF. The CDR3 nucleotides read TGCGCCAGCAGCTTACCCCAAGGGGCAGGTGGCTACACCTTC.

This clone was seen more than once but under ten times. V is TRBV4-2 and J is TRBJ1-5; a weak D match, TRBD1 (5 bases). Germline assignment: CDR1 LGHNA and CDR2 YNFKEQ. The CDR3 totals 17 residues. The V and J ends lost 1 base and 2 bases respectively, with 15 bases between them. This CDR3 is CASSQAAGGYGNQPQHF. In DNA form, the CDR3 reads TGTGCCAGCAGCCAAGCGGCGGGGGGATATGGCAATCAGCCCCAGCATTTT.

CDR3 protein: CASSLRAGQAYTGELFF. In DNA form, the CDR3 reads TGTGCCAGCAGCCTCCGGGCGGGACAGGCTTACACCGGGGAGCTGTTTTTT. This rearrangement joins TRBV5-6 to TRBJ2-2, with TRBD1 identical over 8 bases. V lost 4 bases and J lost 3; bases outside the gene matches: 11. CDR1 and CDR2 (germline): SGHDT, YYEEEE. The length of the CDR3 is 17 residues.

This chain links TRBV4-1 with TRBJ2-1; D unresolved. Trimming cost V 6 bases and J 3 bases, with 18 bases left between them. Germline V CDR1 and CDR2: MGHRA, YSYEKL. This CDR3 has 16 residues. CDR3 nucleotide sequence: TGCGCCAGCAGTTCTCCCCTAGTGTCGATCTACAATGAGCAGTTCTTC. Protein product: CASSSPLVSIYNEQFF.

V gene TRBV18 combines with J gene TRBJ1-5, with D unclear. V lost 6 bases to trimming and J lost 4 bases, with 13 bases between them. Germline V CDR1 and CDR2: KGHSH, LQKENI. CDR3 length: 14 residues. The DNA of the CDR3 is TGTGCCAGCTCTCAACTGGAGGGAAATCAGCCCCAGCATTTT. Encoded protein: CASSQLEGNQPQHF.

CDR3 nucleotides: TGTGCCAGCAGCTTAGTTGGGGGGTACGAGACCCAGTACTTC. Amino acids: CASSLVGGYETQYF. The chain has TRBV7-8 and TRBJ2-5, with D possibly TRBD2 on 6 matching bases. Between the trimmed V and J ends, which lost 1 base and 5 bases, there was a span of 11 bases. The CDR3 runs 14 residues. Per the germline V gene, CDR1 is SGHVS and CDR2 is FQNEAQ.

The chain joins TRBV30 to TRBJ1-2; 7 bases align to TRBD1. CDR1 GTSNPN and CDR2 SVGIG come from the germline V gene (reference sequence). V lost 1 base and J lost 4; bases outside the gene matches: 3. This CDR3 is built from 13 residues. The CDR3 protein is CAWSGNRGYGYTF. CDR3 nucleotide sequence: TGTGCCTGGAGTGGGAACAGGGGCTATGGCTACACCTTC.

This clone has only one observation. The chain has TRBV21-1 and TRBJ2-6; the table's D gene call, TRBD1, was not cross checked with the DNA. TRBV21-1 is an annotated pseudogene. The CDR3 totals 17 residues. This CDR3 reads CASSKEQGRSGANVLTF. In DNA form, the CDR3 reads TGTGCCAGCAGCAAAGAGCAGGGTAGGTCTGGGGCCAACGTCCTGACTTTC.

This chain uses TRBV10-3 with TRBJ2-7; D not certain. V was trimmed by 8 bases and J by 0 bases, leaving 11 bases between them. Germline V gene sequence: CDR1 ENHRY, CDR2 SYGVKD. The CDR3 covers 13 residues. CDR3 sequence: CAIRAPSSYEQYF. CDR3 DNA: TGTGCCATCCGAGCCCCGAGCTCCTACGAGCAGTACTTC.

V gene TRBV7-3 combines with J gene TRBJ1-3; D not resolved. Germline CDR1 reads SGHTA; CDR2 reads FQGTGA. The V and J ends lost 2 bases and 3 bases respectively, with 5 bases between them. The CDR3 has 13 amino acids. The chain's CDR3 is CASSLGFGNTIYF. DNA for the CDR3: TGTGCCAGCAGCTTAGGCTTTGGAAACACCATATATTTT.

The chain carries TRBV25-1 and TRBJ2-5; 11 bases are a match to TRBD2. Germline values: CDR1 MGHDK, CDR2 SYGVNS. The V segment lost 1 base and the J segment 4 bases; nucleotides outside the gene matches: 5. The CDR3 has 16 residues. CDR3 sequence reads: CASSEWVAGGRETQYF. The CDR3 DNA reads as TGTGCCAGCAGTGAATGGGTAGCGGGGGGGCGAGAGACCCAGTACTTC.

This clone has only one observation. This rearrangement joins TRBV6-6 to TRBJ1-5; D perhaps matches TRBD1 (6 bases). The CDR3 is 15 amino acids. Looked up from germline, CDR1 is MNHNY and CDR2 is SVGAGI (reference sequence). V lost 5 bases and J 3 bases, leaving 14 bases between the germline ends. The CDR3 sequence is CASSAGDKLNQPQHF. CDR3 bases: TGTGCCAGCAGTGCCGGGGACAAACTCAATCAGCCCCAGCATTTT.

The chain has TRBV6-5 and TRBJ2-7; the match to TRBD1 covers 9 bases. J gave up 2 bases and V 5 bases, and 1 base lay outside the gene matches. The CDR3 consists of 13 residues. Germline values: CDR1 MNHEY, CDR2 SVGAGI. This CDR3 is CASSRDRAYEQYF. In nucleotides, the CDR3 is TGTGCCAGCAGTAGGGACAGGGCCTACGAGCAGTACTTC.

The rearrangement joins TRBV7-9 to TRBJ1-6; a possible D gene is TRBD1 (5 bases). The V gene's germline CDR1 is SEHNR and CDR2 FQNEAQ (reference sequence). The CDR3 sequence is 14 residues long. V was pared by 2 bases and J by 12 bases, with 14 bases between. As DNA, the CDR3 is TGTGCCAGCAGCTTACATTCGGGAGGGGAACCCCTCCACTTT. It specifies CASSLHSGGEPLHF.

The chain is built from TRBV7-9 and TRBJ1-2; TRBD1 is a possible D gene (6 bases). Trimming left V 2 bases short and J 1 base short, with 8 bases between. Germline lookup yields CDR1 SEHNR and CDR2 FQNEAQ (reference sequence). This CDR3 contains 14 residues. The CDR3 DNA follows: TGTGCCAGCAGCTTACGGACAGATAACTATGGCTACACCTTC. This codes for CASSLRTDNYGYTF. Combining the CDR3 with reference TRBV7-9 and TRBJ1-2 gives the whole variable domain DTGVSQNPRHKITKRGQNVTFRCDPISEHNRLYWYRQTLGQGPEFLTYFQNEAQLEKSRLLSDRFSAERPKGSFSTLEIQRTEQGDSAMYLCASSLRTDNYGYTFGSGTRLTVV.

The chain couples TRBV3-1 (or the pseudogene TRBV3-2) to TRBJ1-1; no definite D call. V lost 4 bases, J lost 2 bases, and 11 bases lay in between. The CDR3 extends over 14 amino acids. CDR1 is LGHDT, CDR2 YNNKEL, per germline (reference sequence). Here the CDR3 reads CASSPLRSNTEAFF. CDR3 nucleotide sequence: TGTGCCAGCAGCCCCCTTAGATCTAACACTGAAGCTTTCTTT.

The rearrangement links TRBV18 to TRBJ2-7, with a possible D match to TRBD2 (6 bases). CDR3 length: 16 residues. V lost 1 base, J lost 2 bases, and 15 bases lay in between. Germline V CDR1 and CDR2: KGHSH, LQKENI. The chain's CDR3 is CASSPLSEGGTYEQYF. DNA for the CDR3: TGTGCCAGCTCACCACTTTCGGAGGGCGGGACCTACGAGCAGTACTTC.

In its sample, this clone was seen a few times. The chain recombines TRBV6-1 with TRBJ1-5; 7 nucleotides match TRBD1. Germline V lookup: CDR1 MNHNS, CDR2 SASEGT. This CDR3 spans 14 amino acids. The junction had 9 bases not matched to a gene; V was cut back by 10 bases and J by 3 bases. The CDR3 loop reads CATTRTGANQPQHF. CDR3 DNA sequence: TGTGCCACCACACGAACAGGGGCCAATCAGCCCCAGCATTTT.